A selection of T cell receptor beta chains follows, all from one sample in a study of CXCR3-negative and CXCR3-positive naive CD8 T cells. TCRdb reprocessed the 5' RACE reads; each CDR3 protein has one entry and no DNA is given. Found here are around 6,800 distinct CDR3 sequences; the top ten clones hold approximately 1.4%. Material: naive CXCR3+ CD8+ T cells from blood. These TCRs come from a human donor in good health. Some clones in this sample may be carry-over from other donors' samples. Each CDR3 is given with its conserved first and last residue. Each record gives: J gene, CDR3 length, V gene, clone size, CDR3 protein. Size tells how often a clone was seen (once, few, many) or the class of an expanded clone, and some rows leave it out.

TRBJ2-1 | 15 | TRBV19 | medium-sized | CASSPGTSPHNEQFF
TRBJ2-7 | 11 | TRBV10-3 | medium-sized | CASQDTYEQYF
TRBJ2-1 | 14 | TRBV5-6 | - | CASRILASYNEQFF
TRBJ2-1 | 12 | TRBV12-3/TRBV12-4 | - | CASSSSVDEQFF
TRBJ2-4 | 15 | TRBV29-1 | medium-sized | CSVWGAPSRQNIQYF
TRBJ1-6 | 14 | TRBV2 | medium-sized | CASSDRVLNSPLHF
TRBJ1-1 | 13 | TRBV19 | - | CASSMVAGTEAFF
TRBJ2-3 | 16 | TRBV18 | medium-sized | CASSPQTSGSPDTQYF
TRBJ2-1 | 11 | TRBV29-1 | medium-sized | CSVERWDEQFF
TRBJ2-3 | 14 | TRBV29-1 | medium-sized | CSHEGTGGENTQYF
TRBJ2-1 | 16 | TRBV11-3 | medium-sized | CASSPQTSGGYNEQFF
TRBJ1-2 | 15 | TRBV7-2 | medium-sized | CASSLGPLEDYGYTF
TRBJ1-2 | 15 | TRBV28 | - | CASSNTRDRGYGYTF
TRBJ2-1 | 17 | TRBV14 | - | CASSPTTSGIAYNEQFF
TRBJ2-7 | 12 | TRBV20-1 | - | CSARWGGTEQYF
TRBJ2-1 | 15 | TRBV5-1 | medium-sized | CASSVDLAITNEQFF
TRBJ2-1 | 12 | TRBV20-1 | medium-sized | CSARVQPHEQFF
TRBJ2-1 | 14 | TRBV20-1 | medium-sized | CSAVISGYNNEQFF
TRBJ2-1 | 11 | TRBV29-1 | medium-sized | CSVERDNEQFF
TRBJ2-1 | 18 | TRBV28 | - | CASSSALKTSGTYNEQFF
TRBJ2-1 | 15 | TRBV6-4 | medium-sized | CASSEWGNSYNEQFF
TRBJ1-1 | 14 | TRBV12-3/TRBV12-4 | medium-sized | CASSSSQGWSEAFF
TRBJ2-1 | 16 | TRBV29-1 | - | CSVEPSVQRESNEQFF
TRBJ1-2 | 13 | TRBV9 | medium-sized | CASSRQGARGYTF
TRBJ2-7 | 14 | TRBV6-5 | medium-sized | CASSYSSETYEQYF
TRBJ1-2 | 13 | TRBV19 | medium-sized | CASQGEPNYGYTF
TRBJ2-3 | 14 | TRBV3-1 | - | CASSQEWVADTQYF
TRBJ1-1 | 14 | TRBV5-5 | - | CASNPWGDLTEAFF
TRBJ2-3 | 15 | TRBV19 | medium-sized | CASSMYGRMTDTQYF
TRBJ1-5 | 13 | TRBV27 | medium-sized | CASSFSSNQPQHF
TRBJ2-2 | 14 | TRBV29-1 | medium-sized | CSVTTGATTGELFF
TRBJ2-1 | 14 | TRBV29-1 | - | CSVEERVQSTEQFF
TRBJ1-2 | 16 | TRBV15 | - | CATSSSRWDRNYGYTF
TRBJ2-5 | 14 | TRBV2 | - | CASTQKGRGETQYF